This is a list of T cell receptor beta chains from one sample in a study of blood T cell repertoires in COVID-19. TCRdb's copy holds only in-frame clones and misses some; the assay was immunoSEQ multiplex PCR. The data contain about 120,000 clones, 85% to 90% of them singletons. The sequenced sample consisted of peripheral blood. The receptors originated from a woman in her sixties or seventies with acute or convalescent COVID-19. Each CDR3 is given with its conserved first and last residue. Fields, in order: D gene, CDR3 length, J gene, V gene, clone size, CDR3 protein, CDR3 DNA. The D gene is left open where the match is weak. The listing skips clone size in some rows; elsewhere it reads once, few, many or a size class.

D gene: .
CDR3 length: 14
J gene: TRBJ2-1
V gene: TRBV30
clone size: .
CDR3 protein: CAWRRTDLYNEQFF
CDR3 DNA: TGTGCCTGGAGACGGACAGACCTCTACAATGAGCAGTTCTTC

D gene: .
CDR3 length: 14
J gene: TRBJ1-2
V gene: TRBV29-1
clone size: .
CDR3 protein: CSTSVGALGSGYTF
CDR3 DNA: TGCAGCACCAGTGTGGGGGCGTTAGGCTCTGGCTACACCTTC

D gene: TRBD1
CDR3 length: 17
J gene: TRBJ1-4
V gene: TRBV27
clone size: .
CDR3 protein: CASGRRTGAAENEKLFF
CDR3 DNA: TGTGCCAGCGGTCGAAGAACAGGGGCCGCCGAGAATGAAAAACTGTTTTTT

D gene: TRBD2
CDR3 length: 15
J gene: TRBJ2-5
V gene: TRBV6-5
clone size: .
CDR3 protein: CASSYGNSGAETQYF
CDR3 DNA: TGTGCCAGCAGTTACGGGAACAGCGGGGCGGAGACCCAGTACTTC

D gene: TRBD2
CDR3 length: 14
J gene: TRBJ2-1
V gene: TRBV30
clone size: .
CDR3 protein: CAWVTGGHTLEQFF
CDR3 DNA: TGTGCCTGGGTAACGGGGGGGCATACACTTGAGCAGTTCTTC

D gene: TRBD2
CDR3 length: 15
J gene: TRBJ2-7
V gene: TRBV5-4
clone size: .
CDR3 protein: CASSPPTSGSYEQYF
CDR3 DNA: TGTGCCAGCAGCCCACCGACTAGCGGGTCCTACGAGCAGTACTTC

D gene: TRBD1
CDR3 length: 15
J gene: TRBJ1-3
V gene: TRBV11-2
clone size: .
CDR3 protein: CASSPTGRPGNTIYF
CDR3 DNA: TGTGCCAGCAGCCCGACAGGGCGGCCTGGAAACACCATATATTTT

D gene: .
CDR3 length: 14
J gene: TRBJ2-5
V gene: TRBV19
clone size: .
CDR3 protein: CASSAGQHQETQYF
CDR3 DNA: TGTGCCAGTTCGGCAGGACAACATCAAGAGACCCAGTACTTC

D gene: .
CDR3 length: 13
J gene: TRBJ1-4
V gene: TRBV10-1
clone size: .
CDR3 protein: CASSSGTNEKLFF
CDR3 DNA: TGCGCCAGCAGTAGCGGTACTAATGAAAAACTGTTTTTT

D gene: .
CDR3 length: 17
J gene: TRBJ1-3
V gene: TRBV10-3
clone size: few
CDR3 protein: CAISESIVRDSGNTIYF
CDR3 DNA: TGTGCCATCAGTGAGTCGATAGTACGGGACTCTGGAAACACCATATATTTT

D gene: .
CDR3 length: 16
J gene: TRBJ2-7
V gene: TRBV4-2
clone size: .
CDR3 protein: CASSQDGYPGGYEQYF
CDR3 DNA: TGTGCCAGCAGCCAAGACGGTTACCCCGGGGGTTACGAGCAGTACTTC

D gene: .
CDR3 length: 12
J gene: TRBJ1-2
V gene: TRBV12-5
clone size: .
CDR3 protein: CASGLSRRGPTF
CDR3 DNA: TGTGCTAGTGGTTTGTCTAGGCGTGGCCCCACCTTC

D gene: .
CDR3 length: 9
J gene: TRBJ2-1
V gene: TRBV28
clone size: .
CDR3 protein: CCSYNEQFF
CDR3 DNA: TGCTGCTCCTACAATGAGCAGTTCTTC

D gene: .
CDR3 length: 16
J gene: TRBJ1-5
V gene: TRBV7-2
clone size: .
CDR3 protein: CASSPSAGDFNQPQHF
CDR3 DNA: TGTGCCAGCAGCCCCTCGGCGGGGGATTTCAATCAGCCCCAGCATTTT

D gene: TRBD1
CDR3 length: 14
J gene: TRBJ1-6
V gene: TRBV5-5
clone size: .
CDR3 protein: CASSAGQVAVPLHF
CDR3 DNA: TGTGCCAGCAGCGCCGGACAGGTGGCTGTCCCCCTCCACTTT

D gene: TRBD1
CDR3 length: 13
J gene: TRBJ1-4
V gene: TRBV28
clone size: .
CDR3 protein: CASSEYRGGKLFF
CDR3 DNA: TGTGCCAGCAGCGAATACAGGGGAGGAAAACTGTTTTTT

D gene: .
CDR3 length: 14
J gene: TRBJ2-7
V gene: TRBV5-1
clone size: .
CDR3 protein: CASSLERGSYEQYF
CDR3 DNA: TGCGCCAGCAGCTTGGAGAGGGGGTCCTACGAGCAGTACTTC

D gene: .
CDR3 length: 15
J gene: TRBJ2-3
V gene: TRBV5-4
clone size: .
CDR3 protein: CASSSLLGGTDTQYF
CDR3 DNA: TGTGCCAGCAGTTCATTATTAGGGGGCACAGATACGCAGTATTTT

D gene: .
CDR3 length: 14
J gene: TRBJ2-5
V gene: TRBV18
clone size: .
CDR3 protein: CASSPGSRQETQYF
CDR3 DNA: TGTGCCAGCTCACCCGGGAGCAGACAAGAGACCCAGTACTTC

D gene: .
CDR3 length: 16
J gene: TRBJ1-3
V gene: TRBV9
clone size: .
CDR3 protein: CASSTPVGGAGNTIYF
CDR3 DNA: TGTGCCAGCAGCACGCCCGTAGGGGGAGCTGGAAACACCATATATTTT

D gene: TRBD1
CDR3 length: 16
J gene: TRBJ1-6
V gene: TRBV6-6
clone size: .
CDR3 protein: CASSFGDRQKHSPLHF
CDR3 DNA: TGTGCCAGCAGTTTTGGGGACAGGCAAAAACATTCACCCCTCCACTTT

D gene: .
CDR3 length: 14
J gene: TRBJ1-5
V gene: TRBV5-8
clone size: .
CDR3 protein: CASSLRQGPQPQHF
CDR3 DNA: TGTGCCAGCAGCTTGAGGCAGGGCCCTCAGCCCCAGCATTTT